The entry below describes one T cell receptor beta chain. Its target is unknown. A much larger clonotype is one base distant, so this may be a read error. No conserved phenylalanine or tryptophan ends this CDR3, so it is likely a read error. Stable Graves' hyperthyroidism meant no ophthalmopathy progression within 18 months. Not enrolled were patients with uncontrolled infection, other autoimmune disease, pregnancy or lactation. Clinicians diagnosed patients from clinical symptoms, serum thyroxine and TRAb, thyroid ultrasound and orbital computed tomography. The sample is drawn from a study of T cells in Graves' hyperthyroidism and ophthalmopathy. Germline CDR1 is SGHAT and CDR2 is FQDESV (reference sequence). With V trimmed by 3 bases and J by 8 bases, 7 bases remained unmatched. The length of the CDR3 is 14 residues. Broader study findings: Most expanded thyroid clonotypes above 0.001 also appeared in blood.

RNA transcripts yielded amplified TCR beta CDR3 regions. The HTBI primer set was used in a first-round RT-PCR of the TCR CDR3. In TCRdb, the multiplex PCR reads were re-called with MiXCR into one record per CDR3 protein. The table has 400,000 to 600,000 distinct CDR3 sequences, less than 25% seen once. The rearrangement links TRBV11-1 to TRBJ1-1, with 9 bases that match TRBD1. Sequencing used blood. The receptor comes from a young man with Graves' hyperthyroidism. CDR3 sequence: CASSFDGTGKEAFY. As DNA, the CDR3 is TGTGCCAGCAGCTTCGACGGGACAGGGAAGGAAGCTTTCTAT.